Following are 10 T cell receptor beta chains from one sample sequenced in a study of Ad26.COV2.S vaccination and SARS-CoV-2 variants. As for treatment: roughly 19 received Ad26.COV2.S at low or high dose, single or two shots; roughly 5 received placebo; per-sample allocation not given. Collection of samples fell on day 63 after the first vaccine or placebo injection. Some clones are missing from TCRdb's copy, which holds only in-frame ones; the method was immunoSEQ multiplex PCR. The data show hundreds of thousands of clones, with around 89% seen just once and about 1.5% held by the top ten. The sample consisted of peripheral blood, taken in a trial of Ad26.COV2.S vaccine versus placebo. These receptors were collected from a person aged 18-60 years who received the Ad26.COV2.S COVID-19 vaccine or a placebo.

This chain uses TRBV5-4 with TRBJ2-1; TRBD2 is a possible D gene (7 bases). The germline V gene has CDR1 SGHNT and CDR2 YYREEE (reference sequence). Trimming stripped 2 bases from V and 3 bases from J, with 18 bases between. The CDR3 loop spans 17 amino acids. This chain's CDR3 is CASSLGGGNARYNEQFF. The CDR3 bases are TGTGCCAGCAGCTTAGGGGGGGGTAATGCTCGCTACAATGAGCAGTTCTTC. Based on the CDR3 plus reference TRBV5-4 and TRBJ2-1, the full variable domain is ETGVTQSPTHLIKTRGQQVTLRCSSQSGHNTVSWYQQALGQGPQFIFQYYREEENGRGNFPPRFSGLQFPNYSSELNVNALELDDSALYLCASSLGGGNARYNEQFFGPGTRLTVL.

The rearrangement joins TRBV9 to TRBJ2-7; maybe TRBD1 (6 bases). CDR3 length equals 14 residues. V dropped 4 bases and J dropped 2 bases, with 13 bases sitting between them. Germline V CDR1 and CDR2: SGDLS, YYNGEE. CDR3 in amino acids: CASSISDRPYEQYF. The CDR3 DNA sequence: TGTGCCAGCAGCATATCCGACAGGCCCTACGAGCAGTACTTC.

V and J are TRBV4-1 and TRBJ2-2; tentative D call: TRBD2 (6 bases). Per the germline V gene, CDR1 is MGHRA and CDR2 is YSYEKL. V lost 3 bases to trimming and J lost 6 bases, with 11 bases between them. The CDR3 is 14 amino acids. CDR3 nucleotide sequence: TGCGCCAGCAGCCACGGGGGTGGGGCCGGGGAGCTGTTTTTT. Its translation: CASSHGGGAGELFF.

The chain joins TRBV20-1 to TRBJ1-2; no clear D. Germline V gene lookup returns CDR1 DFQATT and CDR2 SNEGSKA (reference sequence). The CDR3 is 11 residues long. Trimming left V 3 bases short and J 2 bases short, with 4 bases between. Here the CDR3 reads CSARVNYGYTF. The CDR3 DNA sequence: TGCAGTGCTAGGGTGAACTATGGCTACACCTTC.

This chain joins TRBV7-2 and TRBJ1-2; D unresolved. Trimming took off 2 bases at V and 5 bases at J, with 6 bases between the two ends. The germline CDR1 and CDR2 sequences are SGHTA and FQGNSA. There are 12 residues in the CDR3. CDR3 residues: CASSLMAYGYTF. The DNA of the CDR3 is TGTGCCAGCAGCTTAATGGCTTATGGCTACACCTTC.

The chain carries TRBV5-1 and TRBJ2-5; perhaps TRBD2 as D (6 bases). V shed 4 bases and J shed 14 bases, with 21 bases lying between them. CDR3 length: 13 amino acids. Looked up from germline, CDR1 is SGHRS and CDR2 is YFSETQ. Written as DNA, the CDR3 is TGCGCCAGCAGCCTGGGGGTGGAGGGACGCGAATACTTC. Protein product: CASSLGVEGREYF.

J is TRBJ2-5 and V is TRBV5-4; D possibly corresponds to TRBD2 (5 bases). Deletions cut 2 bases from V and 5 bases from J, with 10 bases between. Germline V gene sequence: CDR1 SGHNT, CDR2 YYREEE (reference sequence). The CDR3 sequence is 13 residues long. DNA of the CDR3: TGTGCCAGCAGCTTTCGGGGTGGGGAGACCCAGTACTTC. Translated, it gives CASSFRGGETQYF.

This clone has just one count. This sequence joins TRBV18 and TRBJ1-2, with D maybe TRBD1 (5 bases). Trimming pared 0 bases from V and 5 bases from J, leaving 13 bases between. In germline, CDR1 is KGHSH, CDR2 LQKENI. The CDR3 runs to 15 residues. The CDR3 here is CASSPPNGALYGYTF. DNA for the CDR3: TGTGCCAGCTCACCACCTAACGGGGCCTTGTATGGCTACACCTTC. Filled out from reference TRBV18 and TRBJ1-2, the complete variable domain reads NAGVMQNPRHLVRRRGQEARLRCSPMKGHSHVYWYRQLPEEGLKFMVYLQKENIIDESGMPKERFSAEFPKEGPSILRIQQVVRGDSAAYFCASSPPNGALYGYTFGSGTRLTVV.

The rearrangement links TRBV30 to TRBJ2-7; perhaps TRBD1 as D (6 bases). The CDR3 totals 13 residues. Trimming cost V 3 bases and J 5 bases, with 14 bases left between them. CDR1 GTSNPN and CDR2 SVGIG come from the germline V gene (reference sequence). The DNA of the CDR3 is TGTGCCTGGAGGGTAACAGGGAACCACGAGCAGTACTTC. This encodes CAWRVTGNHEQYF.

The V call is TRBV28, the J call TRBJ2-1, with TRBD2 matching 7 bases. V trimming: 4 bases; J trimming: 12 bases; junction bases outside the gene matches: 6. CDR3 length equals 12 residues. Germline V gene sequence: CDR1 MDHEN, CDR2 SYDVKM. The CDR3 nucleotides read TGTGCCAGCAGTTCCCGACTAGCTCGGCAGTTCTTC. Residues: CASSSRLARQFF.